This T cell receptor (beta chain) is drawn from a study of post-analysis software for immune sequencing data. Regarding the study as a whole: Controls had lower frequencies than patients of four or five TRBV segments, which included TRBV5-6, TRBV5-1 and TRBV20-1.

Incorporated into the TCR beta cDNA libraries were unique molecular identifiers, which served to reduce PCR and sequencing biases. Via MiXCR, TCRdb re-called the PCR reads, giving one row per CDR3 protein. The table includes under 200,000 distinct CDR3 sequences, 29% detected once. The CDR3 runs to 11 residues. V lost 8 bases to trimming and J lost 6 bases, with 9 bases between them. There are many counts of this clonotype. Its antigen remains unknown. The source material was blood. V usage is TRBV12-3 or TRBV12-4 and J usage is TRBJ2-3; D is undetermined. The origin of this receptor is a girl aged 2 to 17 with multiple sclerosis. The CDR3 loop is CASGLWDTQYF. CDR3 sequence (DNA): TGTGCCAGCGGTCTCTGGGATACGCAGTATTTT.